Below, 6 T cell receptor beta chains from the same sample are listed, as sequenced in a study of T-cell memory formation after mild COVID-19 (dated by TCRdb to the early 2020s). Library preparation was by 5' RACE. The sequencer listed for this sample is Illumina NovaSeq 6000. The public reads were reanalyzed by TCRdb: fastp trimming at Q25, MiXCR alignment, in-frame beta chains only. Entries that share a CDR3 protein sequence are merged under the most common genes and DNA. This sample has roughly 340,000 distinct CDR3 sequences in its table, and less than 25% of those were observed once. The ten largest clones represent 21% of the sample. The sequenced sample was PBMCs or a T cell subset sorted from them (not recorded which). These receptor sequences come from a man aged 18 to 29 who had mild COVID-19 (a few samples of this study predate the infection). The sample titles of this study are shuffled in the database, so cell type and time point are left out; the donor was told from shared clones.

V usage is TRBV7-9 and J usage is TRBJ1-3; the D is unclear. The CDR3 extends over 14 amino acids. The germline V and J ends were trimmed by 8 bases and 4 bases, with 15 bases remaining between them. Germline V gene data show CDR1 as SEHNR and CDR2 as FQNEAQ (reference sequence). CDR3: CASGSWERGNTIYF. The CDR3 DNA sequence: TGTGCCAGCGGTTCTTGGGAGAGGGGAAACACCATATATTTT.

The chain recombines TRBV7-2 with TRBJ2-3, with 7 bases aligning to TRBD1. J gave up 6 bases and V 4 bases, and 7 bases lay outside the gene matches. From germline, CDR1 is SGHTA and CDR2 FQGNSA. This CDR3 spans 14 amino acids. The CDR3: CASSYPARGDTQYF. In nucleotides, the CDR3 is TGTGCCAGCAGCTATCCTGCCAGGGGGGATACGCAGTATTTT.

This clonotype qualifies as medium-sized. V and J are TRBV29-1 and TRBJ2-7; D unclear. Trimming took off 1 base at V and 0 bases at J, with 7 bases between the two ends. The CDR3 has 13 amino acids. Germline V CDR1 and CDR2: SQVTM, ANQGSEA. The DNA of the CDR3 is TGCAGCGTTGAAGGTGGGGTCTCCTACGAGCAGTACTTC. Translated: CSVEGGVSYEQYF.

This clonotype was observed a handful of times. The chain couples TRBV6-2 or TRBV6-3 to TRBJ1-6; D is unresolved. Germline CDR1 reads MNHEY; CDR2 reads SVGEGT. The CDR3 covers 13 residues. V was cut by 2 bases and J by 10 bases, with 9 bases left in between. The CDR3 DNA reads TGTGCCAGCAGTTACGCTAGGTACTCACCCCTCCACTTT. Encoded protein: CASSYARYSPLHF.

This rearrangement joins TRBV29-1 to TRBJ1-1, with 8 bases lining up with TRBD1. V shed 3 bases and J 11 bases; nucleotides not matched to a gene: 11. Germline V gives CDR1 SQVTM, CDR2 ANQGSEA. The CDR3 totals 13 residues. For the CDR3, the DNA is TGCAGCGTTGATGGGACAGGTGGAACGGGGGCTTTCTTT. It specifies CSVDGTGGTGAFF.

This clonotype was detected a few times. V is TRBV20-1 and J is TRBJ2-7, with 9 nucleotides matching TRBD2. Losses at the gene ends were 0 bases for V and 2 bases for J; bases not matched to a gene: 8. The CDR3 is made up of 16 amino acids. In germline, CDR1 is DFQATT, CDR2 SNEGSKA (reference sequence). CDR3 residues: CSARDLGAGGTYEQYF. Written as DNA, the CDR3 is TGCAGTGCTAGAGATCTGGGAGCGGGGGGCACCTACGAGCAGTACTTC.